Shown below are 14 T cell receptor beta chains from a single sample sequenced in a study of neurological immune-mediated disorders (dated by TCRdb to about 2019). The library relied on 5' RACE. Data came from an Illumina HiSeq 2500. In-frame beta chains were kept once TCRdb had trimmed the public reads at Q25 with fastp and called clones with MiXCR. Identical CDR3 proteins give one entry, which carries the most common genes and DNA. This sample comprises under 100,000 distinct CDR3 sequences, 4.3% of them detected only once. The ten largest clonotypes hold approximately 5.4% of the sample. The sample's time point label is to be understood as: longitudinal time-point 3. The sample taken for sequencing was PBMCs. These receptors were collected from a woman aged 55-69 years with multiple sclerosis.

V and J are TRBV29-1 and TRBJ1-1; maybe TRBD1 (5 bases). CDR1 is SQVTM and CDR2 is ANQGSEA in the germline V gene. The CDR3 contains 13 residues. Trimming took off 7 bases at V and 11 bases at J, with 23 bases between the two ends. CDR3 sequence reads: CSAVSGGGLVAFF. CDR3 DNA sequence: TGCAGCGCTGTCTCTGGCGGGGGTCTCGTGGCTTTCTTT. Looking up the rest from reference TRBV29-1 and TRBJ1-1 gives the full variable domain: SAVISQKPSRDICQRGTSLTIQCQVDSQVTMMFWYRQQPGQSLTLIATANQGSEATYESGFVIDKFPISRPNLTFSTLTVSNMSPEDSSIYLCSAVSGGGLVAFFGQGTRLTVV.

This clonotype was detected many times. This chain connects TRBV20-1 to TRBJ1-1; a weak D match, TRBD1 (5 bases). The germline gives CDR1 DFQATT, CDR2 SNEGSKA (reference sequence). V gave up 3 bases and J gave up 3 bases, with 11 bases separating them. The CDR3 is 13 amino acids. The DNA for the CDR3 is TGCAGTGCTAGTTCCGGGGGGGACACTGAAGCTTTCTTT. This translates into CSASSGGDTEAFF.

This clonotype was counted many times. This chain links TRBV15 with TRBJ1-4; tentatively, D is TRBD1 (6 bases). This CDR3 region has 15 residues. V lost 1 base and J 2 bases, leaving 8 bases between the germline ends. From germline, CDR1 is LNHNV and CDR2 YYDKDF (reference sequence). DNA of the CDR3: TGTGCCACCAGCAGAGGGACAGCCACTAATGAAAAACTGTTTTTT. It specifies CATSRGTATNEKLFF.

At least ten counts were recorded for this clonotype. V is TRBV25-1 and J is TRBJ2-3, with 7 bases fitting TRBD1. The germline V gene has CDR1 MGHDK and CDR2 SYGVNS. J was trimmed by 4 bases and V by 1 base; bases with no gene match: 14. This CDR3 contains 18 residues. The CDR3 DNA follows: TGTGCCAGCAGTGAATCAAAGATGACAGGGTTATTGGCAGATACGCAGTATTTT. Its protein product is CASSESKMTGLLADTQYF. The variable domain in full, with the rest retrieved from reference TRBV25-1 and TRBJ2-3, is EADIYQTPRYLVIGTGKKITLECSQTMGHDKMYWYQQDPGMELHLIHYSYGVNSTEKGDLSSESTVSRIRTEHFPLTLESARPSHTSQYLCASSESKMTGLLADTQYFGPGTRLTVL.

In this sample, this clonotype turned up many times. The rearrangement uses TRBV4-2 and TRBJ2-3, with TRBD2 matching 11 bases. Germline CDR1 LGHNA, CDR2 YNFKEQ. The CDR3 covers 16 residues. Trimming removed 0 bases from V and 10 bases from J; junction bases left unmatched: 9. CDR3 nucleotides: TGTGCCAGCAGCCAAGATCTACTAGCGGGGGAGATACCGCAGTATTTT. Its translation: CASSQDLLAGEIPQYF.

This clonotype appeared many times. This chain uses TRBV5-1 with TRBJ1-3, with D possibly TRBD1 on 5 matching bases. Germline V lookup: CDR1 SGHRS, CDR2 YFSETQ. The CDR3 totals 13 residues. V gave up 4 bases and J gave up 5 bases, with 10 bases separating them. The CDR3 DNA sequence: TGCGCCAGCAGCCCCGAGGGACGAAACACCATATATTTT. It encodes CASSPEGRNTIYF.

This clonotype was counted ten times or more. The CDR3 DNA reads as TGCGCCAGCAGCTCAGGGGGCGGTCAGCCCCAGCATTTT. This codes for CASSSGGGQPQHF. The chain joins TRBV5-1 to TRBJ1-5; 8 bases match TRBD1. The CDR3 is 13 residues long. Germline assignment: CDR1 SGHRS and CDR2 YFSETQ. V gave up 3 bases and J gave up 6 bases; unmatched junction bases: 2. The whole variable domain, filled in from reference TRBV5-1 and TRBJ1-5, reads KAGVTQTPRYLIKTRGQQVTLSCSPISGHRSVSWYQQTPGQGLQFLFEYFSETQRNKGNFPGRFSGRQFSNSRSEMNVSTLELGDSALYLCASSSGGGQPQHFGDGTRLSIL.

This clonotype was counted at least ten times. CDR3 amino acids: CASSLSTGVSEQYF. CDR3 DNA: TGCGCCAGCAGCTTGTCGACAGGGGTGAGTGAGCAGTACTTC. The chain combines TRBV5-1 with TRBJ2-7; 8 bases map to TRBD1. Losses at the gene ends were 1 base for V and 7 bases for J; bases not matched to a gene: 7. Germline loops: CDR1 SGHRS, CDR2 YFSETQ. This CDR3 comprises 14 residues.

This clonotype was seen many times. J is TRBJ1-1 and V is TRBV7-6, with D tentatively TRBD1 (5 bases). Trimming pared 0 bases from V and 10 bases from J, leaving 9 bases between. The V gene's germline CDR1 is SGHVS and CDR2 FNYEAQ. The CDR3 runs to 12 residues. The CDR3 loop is CASSLAGGGAFF. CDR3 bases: TGTGCCAGCAGCTTAGCGGGCGGGGGAGCTTTCTTT.

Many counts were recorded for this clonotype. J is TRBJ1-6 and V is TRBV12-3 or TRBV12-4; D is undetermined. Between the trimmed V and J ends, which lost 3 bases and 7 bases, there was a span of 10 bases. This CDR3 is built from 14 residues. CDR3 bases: TGTGCCAGCAGTTTTAAGGGCGGAAATTCACCCCTCCACTTT. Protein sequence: CASSFKGGNSPLHF.

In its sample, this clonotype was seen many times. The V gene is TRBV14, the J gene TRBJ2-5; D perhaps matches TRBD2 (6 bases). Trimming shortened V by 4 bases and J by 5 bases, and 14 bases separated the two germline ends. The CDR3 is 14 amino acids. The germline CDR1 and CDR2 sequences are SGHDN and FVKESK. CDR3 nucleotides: TGTGCCAGCAGCCTCTCCTCTAGCGTGGAGACCCAGTACTTC. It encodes CASSLSSSVETQYF.

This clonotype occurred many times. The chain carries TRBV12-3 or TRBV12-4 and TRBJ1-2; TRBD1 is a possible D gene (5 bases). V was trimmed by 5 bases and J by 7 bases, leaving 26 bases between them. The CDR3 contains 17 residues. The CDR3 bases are TGTGCCAGCAGTCCCGACAGTAACTTTGATGCAGGCCTTGGCTACACCTTC. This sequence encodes CASSPDSNFDAGLGYTF.

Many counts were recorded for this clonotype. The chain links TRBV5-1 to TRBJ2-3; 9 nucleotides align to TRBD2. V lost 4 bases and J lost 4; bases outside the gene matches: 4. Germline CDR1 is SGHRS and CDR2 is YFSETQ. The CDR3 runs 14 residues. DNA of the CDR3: TGCGCCAGCAGCGAGGGACTAGCTGCAGATACGCAGTATTTT. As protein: CASSEGLAADTQYF.

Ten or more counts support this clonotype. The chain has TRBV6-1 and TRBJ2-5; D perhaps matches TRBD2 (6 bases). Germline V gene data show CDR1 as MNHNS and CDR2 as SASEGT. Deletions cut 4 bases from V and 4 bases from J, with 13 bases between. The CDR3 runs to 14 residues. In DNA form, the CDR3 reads TGTGCCAGCAGTGCCCGGACACTAGCAGAGACCCAGTACTTC. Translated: CASSARTLAETQYF.